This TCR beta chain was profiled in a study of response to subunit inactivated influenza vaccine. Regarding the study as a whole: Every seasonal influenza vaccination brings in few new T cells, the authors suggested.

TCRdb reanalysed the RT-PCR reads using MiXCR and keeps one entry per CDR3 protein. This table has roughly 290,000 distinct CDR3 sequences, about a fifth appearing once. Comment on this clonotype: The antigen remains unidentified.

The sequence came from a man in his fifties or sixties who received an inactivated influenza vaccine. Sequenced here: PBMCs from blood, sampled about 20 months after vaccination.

The CDR3 spells CASRAPMGEAFF. In nucleotides, the CDR3 is TGTGCCAGCAGAGCTCCGATGGGTGAAGCTTTCTTT. The rearrangement joins TRBV6-1 to TRBJ1-1; D gene ambiguous. CDR1 is MNHNS, CDR2 SASEGT, per germline. The CDR3 is made up of 12 amino acids. The ends were cut back, 6 bases at V and 7 bases at J, with 12 bases in the middle.